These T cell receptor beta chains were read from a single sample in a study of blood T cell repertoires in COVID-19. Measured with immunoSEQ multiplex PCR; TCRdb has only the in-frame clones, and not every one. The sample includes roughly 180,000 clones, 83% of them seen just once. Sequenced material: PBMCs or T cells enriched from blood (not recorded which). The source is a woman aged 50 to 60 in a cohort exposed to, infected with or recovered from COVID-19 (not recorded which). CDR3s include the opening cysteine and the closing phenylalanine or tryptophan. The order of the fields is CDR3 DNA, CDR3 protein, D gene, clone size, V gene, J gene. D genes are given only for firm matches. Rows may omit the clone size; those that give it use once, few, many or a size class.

CDR3 DNA: TGCGCCAGCAGAAAAAATCAGGACTCCTACGAGCAGTACTTC
CDR3 protein: CASRKNQDSYEQYF
D gene: NA
clone size: NA
V gene: TRBV5-1
J gene: TRBJ2-7

CDR3 DNA: TGTGCCAGCAGCGTAACTAGCGGGAGTGGGACCCAGTACTTC
CDR3 protein: CASSVTSGSGTQYF
D gene: TRBD2
clone size: NA
V gene: TRBV11-3
J gene: TRBJ2-5

CDR3 DNA: TGTGCCACCAGCAGAGAAGTGACAGGGGTCCCAGATACGCAGTATTTT
CDR3 protein: CATSREVTGVPDTQYF
D gene: TRBD1
clone size: NA
V gene: TRBV15
J gene: TRBJ2-3

CDR3 DNA: TGTGCCAGCAGCCAGGGACAGGGGGCGAGCTATGGCTACACCTTC
CDR3 protein: CASSQGQGASYGYTF
D gene: TRBD1
clone size: once
V gene: TRBV3-1/TRBV3-2
J gene: TRBJ1-2

CDR3 DNA: TGTGCCAGCCCCCCCGGACAGGGGGCCTGGGAGACCCAGTACTTC
CDR3 protein: CASPPGQGAWETQYF
D gene: TRBD1
clone size: NA
V gene: TRBV28
J gene: TRBJ2-5

CDR3 DNA: TGTGCCACCAGTGATCCGACAGGGAACATTAAAGAGACCCAGTACTTC
CDR3 protein: CATSDPTGNIKETQYF
D gene: TRBD1
clone size: NA
V gene: TRBV24-1
J gene: TRBJ2-5

CDR3 DNA: TGTGCCAGCAGCCAACGGGACAGGGGTAGAAACACCATATATTTT
CDR3 protein: CASSQRDRGRNTIYF
D gene: TRBD1
clone size: NA
V gene: TRBV3-1/TRBV3-2
J gene: TRBJ1-3

CDR3 DNA: TGTGCCAGCAGCTTCGGACAGGGGTCAGTCGGAAACACCATATATTTT
CDR3 protein: CASSFGQGSVGNTIYF
D gene: TRBD1
clone size: once
V gene: TRBV7-2
J gene: TRBJ1-3

CDR3 DNA: TGTGCCAGCAGAAGACTAGCGGGAGTCGTGGGCACAGATACGCAGTATTTT
CDR3 protein: CASRRLAGVVGTDTQYF
D gene: TRBD2
clone size: NA
V gene: TRBV5-6
J gene: TRBJ2-3

CDR3 DNA: TGCGCCAGCAGCACAGGACGAAGCTCTGGAAACACCATATATTTT
CDR3 protein: CASSTGRSSGNTIYF
D gene: NA
clone size: NA
V gene: TRBV5-1
J gene: TRBJ1-3

CDR3 DNA: TGTGCCAGTAACAGCGGTGGCACAGATACGCAGTATTTT
CDR3 protein: CASNSGGTDTQYF
D gene: NA
clone size: NA
V gene: TRBV19
J gene: TRBJ2-3

CDR3 DNA: TGTGCCAGCAGCACAAGACCGGGACAGGGGGGGCAGCCCCAGCATTTT
CDR3 protein: CASSTRPGQGGQPQHF
D gene: TRBD1
clone size: NA
V gene: TRBV5-5
J gene: TRBJ1-5

CDR3 DNA: TGTGCCAGCTCCGGAAACAGGGGGGATACGCAGTATTTT
CDR3 protein: CASSGNRGDTQYF
D gene: TRBD1
clone size: few
V gene: TRBV18
J gene: TRBJ2-3

CDR3 DNA: TGTGCCAGCAGCTCCACTAGCGGCCAAGAGACCCAGTACTTC
CDR3 protein: CASSSTSGQETQYF
D gene: TRBD2
clone size: NA
V gene: TRBV7-9
J gene: TRBJ2-5

CDR3 DNA: TGTGCCAGTAGTACAGGGGATTTAGGGCAAGAGACCCAGTACTTC
CDR3 protein: CASSTGDLGQETQYF
D gene: NA
clone size: NA
V gene: TRBV19
J gene: TRBJ2-5

CDR3 DNA: TGTGCCAGCGGGACAGGGTACGGCTACACCTTC
CDR3 protein: CASGTGYGYTF
D gene: TRBD1
clone size: few
V gene: TRBV12-3/TRBV12-4
J gene: TRBJ1-2

CDR3 DNA: TGTGCCAGCAGTCCGCGCGGTACTAGCGGGTTTCTAGTTGGCGAGCAGTTCTTC
CDR3 protein: CASSPRGTSGFLVGEQFF
D gene: TRBD2
clone size: once
V gene: TRBV27
J gene: TRBJ2-1

CDR3 DNA: TGTGCCAGCAGCCCCGTCGGGACAGGGGGCGGGTACGAGCAGTACTTC
CDR3 protein: CASSPVGTGGGYEQYF
D gene: TRBD1
clone size: few
V gene: TRBV6-2/TRBV6-3
J gene: TRBJ2-7

CDR3 DNA: TGTGCCAGCAGCCCGAGGACAGGGTCACGGGAGACCCAGTACTTC
CDR3 protein: CASSPRTGSRETQYF
D gene: TRBD1
clone size: once
V gene: TRBV3-1/TRBV3-2
J gene: TRBJ2-5

CDR3 DNA: TGTGCCAGCAGGCGAACAGGGGCTAACGATTCACCCCTCCACTTT
CDR3 protein: CASRRTGANDSPLHF
D gene: TRBD1
clone size: few
V gene: TRBV6-5
J gene: TRBJ1-6

CDR3 DNA: TGTGCCAGCAGAAGAAGGGACAGGGGGTTGTCACCCCTCCACTTT
CDR3 protein: CASRRRDRGLSPLHF
D gene: TRBD1
clone size: NA
V gene: TRBV28
J gene: TRBJ1-6

CDR3 DNA: TGTGCCAGCAGCTTAGAGGGACAGCTGGGAAATGAAGCTTTCTTT
CDR3 protein: CASSLEGQLGNEAFF
D gene: TRBD1
clone size: NA
V gene: TRBV11-2
J gene: TRBJ1-1

CDR3 DNA: TGTGCCAGCTCACCGGAGGGAGATGGCTACACCTTC
CDR3 protein: CASSPEGDGYTF
D gene: NA
clone size: once
V gene: TRBV18
J gene: TRBJ1-2

CDR3 DNA: TGCGCCAGCAGCCGAAGCGACCCCCGCGCTGCGGGGCTGACTTATTCCTACAATGAGCAGTTCTTC
CDR3 protein: CASSRSDPRAAGLTYSYNEQFF
D gene: NA
clone size: NA
V gene: TRBV4-1
J gene: TRBJ2-1

CDR3 DNA: TGTGCCACCAGCAGAGATCCTTTGGGGGCGGGTGAAAAACTGTTTTTT
CDR3 protein: CATSRDPLGAGEKLFF
D gene: NA
clone size: NA
V gene: TRBV15
J gene: TRBJ1-4

CDR3 DNA: TGTGCCAGTAGTTATCGGGAACAGGGGACAGATACGCAGTATTTT
CDR3 protein: CASSYREQGTDTQYF
D gene: TRBD1
clone size: NA
V gene: TRBV19
J gene: TRBJ2-3

CDR3 DNA: TGCAGTGCTAGTGGGACAGTCCCTTCCAATCAGCCCCAGCATTTT
CDR3 protein: CSASGTVPSNQPQHF
D gene: TRBD1
clone size: NA
V gene: TRBV20-1
J gene: TRBJ1-5

CDR3 DNA: TGTGCCAGCAGCGTAGAGGTAGCGGGGGTCGGTGAGCAGTTCTTC
CDR3 protein: CASSVEVAGVGEQFF
D gene: TRBD2
clone size: NA
V gene: TRBV9
J gene: TRBJ2-1

CDR3 DNA: TGTGCCTGGAGTCACCCGGGGGAGCCATCCTATGGCTACACCTTC
CDR3 protein: CAWSHPGEPSYGYTF
D gene: NA
clone size: NA
V gene: TRBV30
J gene: TRBJ1-2

CDR3 DNA: TGTGCCAGCAGCTTGACCATCGGACAGGGAGAAGTCTACGAGCAGTACTTC
CDR3 protein: CASSLTIGQGEVYEQYF
D gene: TRBD1
clone size: NA
V gene: TRBV7-8
J gene: TRBJ2-7

CDR3 DNA: TGTGCCATCAGTGACTTGGGACATCCTGGGGGCACTGAAGCTTTCTTT
CDR3 protein: CAISDLGHPGGTEAFF
D gene: NA
clone size: NA
V gene: TRBV10-3
J gene: TRBJ1-1

CDR3 DNA: TGTGCCAGCAGCCCTAACGCAAAAAGCTCCTACGAGCAGTACTTC
CDR3 protein: CASSPNAKSSYEQYF
D gene: NA
clone size: NA
V gene: TRBV5-6
J gene: TRBJ2-7

CDR3 DNA: TGTGCCAGCTCACGAGACAGGGTTAGAACGGAGACCCAGTACTTC
CDR3 protein: CASSRDRVRTETQYF
D gene: TRBD1
clone size: NA
V gene: TRBV18
J gene: TRBJ2-5

CDR3 DNA: TGTGCCAGCAGCTTAGCCCCGACAGGATCCTACGAGCAGTACTTC
CDR3 protein: CASSLAPTGSYEQYF
D gene: NA
clone size: NA
V gene: TRBV7-2
J gene: TRBJ2-7

CDR3 DNA: TGTGCCAGCCGCCCGCAGGGTAGCACAGATACGCAGTATTTT
CDR3 protein: CASRPQGSTDTQYF
D gene: NA
clone size: NA
V gene: TRBV6-5
J gene: TRBJ2-3

CDR3 DNA: TGTGCCAGCAGCTTAGGGGCTAGCGGGGGCCCTCAAGGGACCCAGTACTTC
CDR3 protein: CASSLGASGGPQGTQYF
D gene: TRBD2
clone size: NA
V gene: TRBV7-2
J gene: TRBJ2-5

CDR3 DNA: TGCGCCAGCAGCCAAGATTCCGCGGGGCGTTCAGAGACCCAGTACTTC
CDR3 protein: CASSQDSAGRSETQYF
D gene: NA
clone size: NA
V gene: TRBV4-3
J gene: TRBJ2-5

CDR3 DNA: TGTGCCAGCAGTTTGCCCGGGGAGGGACAGCCCCAGCATTTT
CDR3 protein: CASSLPGEGQPQHF
D gene: NA
clone size: NA
V gene: TRBV28
J gene: TRBJ1-5

CDR3 DNA: TGCAGCGCCCGAGGGGGAGCTAACTATGGCTACACCTTC
CDR3 protein: CSARGGANYGYTF
D gene: NA
clone size: NA
V gene: TRBV29-1
J gene: TRBJ1-2

CDR3 DNA: TGTGCCAGCAGCTCCCGTTCAGGGGCTGGCGAGCAGTACTTC
CDR3 protein: CASSSRSGAGEQYF
D gene: NA
clone size: NA
V gene: TRBV7-2
J gene: TRBJ2-7

CDR3 DNA: TGTGCCAGCAGTCCCCGACACATTCATCCCGGATCGTCCTACAATGAGCAGTTCTTC
CDR3 protein: CASSPRHIHPGSSYNEQFF
D gene: NA
clone size: NA
V gene: TRBV27
J gene: TRBJ2-1

CDR3 DNA: TGTGCCAGCAGCCCATCGTATAGCGCGAGAAGTGGGCAGTACTTC
CDR3 protein: CASSPSYSARSGQYF
D gene: NA
clone size: NA
V gene: TRBV3-1/TRBV3-2
J gene: TRBJ2-7